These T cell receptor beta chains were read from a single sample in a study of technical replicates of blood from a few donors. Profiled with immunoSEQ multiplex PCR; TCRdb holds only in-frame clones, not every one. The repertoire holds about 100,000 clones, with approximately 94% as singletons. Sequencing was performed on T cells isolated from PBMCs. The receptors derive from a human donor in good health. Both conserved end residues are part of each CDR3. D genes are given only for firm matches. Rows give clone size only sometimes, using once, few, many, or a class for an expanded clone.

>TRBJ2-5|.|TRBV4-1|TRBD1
TGCGCCAGCAGCCAACCCCGGACAGGGGGCAGGGAGACCCAGTACTTC
CASSQPRTGGRETQYF
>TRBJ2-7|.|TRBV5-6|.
TGTGCCAGCAGCTTCCAGGGGAGCTACGAGCAGTACTTC
CASSFQGSYEQYF
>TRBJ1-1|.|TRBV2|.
TGTGCCAGCAGCAGGGAAGGGGAAAACACTGAAGCTTTCTTT
CASSREGENTEAFF
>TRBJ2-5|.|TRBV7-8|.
TGTGCCAGCAGCTTAGAACTCCCCCAAGAGACCCAGTACTTC
CASSLELPQETQYF
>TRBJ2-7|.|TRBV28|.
TGTGCCAGCAGTTTACACTACGAGCAGTACTTC
CASSLHYEQYF
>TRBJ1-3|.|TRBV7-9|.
TGTGCCAGCAGCTCCCCGTTAGAAGTTGGAGACTCTGGAAACACCATATATTTT
CASSSPLEVGDSGNTIYF
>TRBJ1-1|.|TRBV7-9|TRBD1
TGTGCCAGCAGCTTACGAGGTCGGGGACAGATCGGAATGAACACTGAAGCTTTCTTT
CASSLRGRGQIGMNTEAFF
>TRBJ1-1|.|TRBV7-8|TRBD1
TGTGCCAGCAGCTCGACAGGGACAGCAAACACTGAAGCTTTCTTT
CASSSTGTANTEAFF
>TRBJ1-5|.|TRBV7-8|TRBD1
TGTGCCAGCAGACTAGGACAGGGCGGGCAGCCCCAGCATTTT
CASRLGQGGQPQHF
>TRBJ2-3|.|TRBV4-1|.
TGCGCCAGCAGCCACTTCCTAGGCGGGACTCGTGCGGATACGCAGTATTTT
CASSHFLGGTRADTQYF
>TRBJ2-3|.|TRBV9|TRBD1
TGTGCCAGCAGCTTCGACAGGGCCCCAGATACGCAGTATTTT
CASSFDRAPDTQYF
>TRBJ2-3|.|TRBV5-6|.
TGTGCCAGCAGCTTGTGGACAACCGATACGCAGTATTTT
CASSLWTTDTQYF
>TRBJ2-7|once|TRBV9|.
TGTGCCAGCAGTCTGGGAAGGGGGTCACTCTACGAGCAGTACTTC
CASSLGRGSLYEQYF
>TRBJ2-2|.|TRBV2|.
TGTGCCAGCCACCGGGATTCGAACACCGGGGAGCTGTTTTTT
CASHRDSNTGELFF
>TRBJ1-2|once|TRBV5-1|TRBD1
TGCGCCAGCAGCACGTCGTCCGGGACAGACTATGGCTACACCTTC
CASSTSSGTDYGYTF